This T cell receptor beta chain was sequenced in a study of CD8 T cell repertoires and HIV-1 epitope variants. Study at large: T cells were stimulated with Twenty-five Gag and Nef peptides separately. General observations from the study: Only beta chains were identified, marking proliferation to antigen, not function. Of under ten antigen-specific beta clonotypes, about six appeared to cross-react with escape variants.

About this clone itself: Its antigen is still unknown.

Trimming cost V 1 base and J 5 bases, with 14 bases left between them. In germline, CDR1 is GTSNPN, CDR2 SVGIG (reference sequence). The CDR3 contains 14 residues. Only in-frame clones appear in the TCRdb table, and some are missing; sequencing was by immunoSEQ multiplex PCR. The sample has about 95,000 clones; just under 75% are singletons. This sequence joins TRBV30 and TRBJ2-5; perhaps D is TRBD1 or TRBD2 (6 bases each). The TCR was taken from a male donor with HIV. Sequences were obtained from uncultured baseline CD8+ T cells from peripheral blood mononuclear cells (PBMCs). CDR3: CAWSDRARGETQYF. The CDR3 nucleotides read TGTGCCTGGAGTGACAGGGCCCGGGGGGAGACCCAGTACTTC.